This T cell receptor beta chain was captured in a study of PD-L1 blockade in urothelial cancer. About the study: Atezolizumab at 1,200 mg intravenously every 3 weeks was started by patients around 2014. Patients with male sex and bladder-origin urothelial cancer accounted for most of the roughly 30 enrolled.

The time point here: pretreatment peripheral blood. Disease in patients was locally advanced or metastatic urothelial carcinoma. The length of the CDR3 is 17 residues. The J segment lost 5 bases and the V segment lost 1 base, leaving 11 bases of the junction unmatched. Germline loops: CDR1 SGDLS, CDR2 YYNGEE. Sequencing used immunoSEQ multiplex PCR; TCRdb keeps in-frame clones, though not all of them. The table shows under 40,000 clones, with approximately 85% occurring only once. The sample holds a few counts of this clone. The sequence derives from a man between 60 and 75 years old with urothelial cancer. The chain carries TRBV9 and TRBJ2-3; TRBD2 aligns across 9 bases. The specimen comprised PBMCs, sampled around atezolizumab (anti-PD-L1) treatment. DNA of the CDR3: TGTGCCAGCAGCGTACCGGATAGCGGGGGCTCGGTAGATACGCAGTATTTT. Its translation is CASSVPDSGGSVDTQYF.